The rows below give T cell receptor beta chains drawn from one sample of a study of long-term antiretroviral therapy in people with HIV. Clones were read by immunoSEQ multiplex PCR, and TCRdb kept only the in-frame ones, dropping some. The sample records 30,000 to 35,000 clones, approximately 85% being singletons. Source: unsorted PBMCs, taken 0.8 years before starting antiretroviral therapy. These receptors were taken from a man in his late teens or twenties with HIV. Both conserved end residues are part of each CDR3. Each record gives: J gene, V gene, clone size, D gene, CDR3 DNA, CDR3 protein. The D gene is left open where the match is weak. Size tells how often a clone was seen (once, few, many) or the class of an expanded clone, and some rows leave it out.

j_gene: TRBJ1-1
v_gene: TRBV6-6
abundance: NA
d_gene: NA
CDR3nt: TGTGCCAGCAGTCTCAGGGAGAACACTGAAGCTTTCTTT
CDR3aa: CASSLRENTEAFF

j_gene: TRBJ1-3
v_gene: TRBV7-9
abundance: NA
d_gene: NA
CDR3nt: TGTGCCAGCCAGACAAGTGGAAACACCATATATTTT
CDR3aa: CASQTSGNTIYF

j_gene: TRBJ2-3
v_gene: TRBV11-2
abundance: NA
d_gene: TRBD2
CDR3nt: TGTGCCAGCAGGTCCGGGGGGGTCACAGATACGCAGTATTTT
CDR3aa: CASRSGGVTDTQYF

j_gene: TRBJ1-1
v_gene: TRBV4-3
abundance: NA
d_gene: NA
CDR3nt: TGCGCCAGCAGCCAAGAAGGGCAGGGGAACACTGAAGCTTTCTTT
CDR3aa: CASSQEGQGNTEAFF

j_gene: TRBJ2-7
v_gene: TRBV4-2
abundance: few
d_gene: TRBD2
CDR3nt: TGTGCCAGCAGCCAGGGGATCGGGACTAGCGGGAGAAACGAGCAGTACTTC
CDR3aa: CASSQGIGTSGRNEQYF

j_gene: TRBJ2-2
v_gene: TRBV10-3
abundance: NA
d_gene: NA
CDR3nt: TGTGCCATCAGTTGGAGCACCGGGGAGCTGTTTTTT
CDR3aa: CAISWSTGELFF

j_gene: TRBJ2-7
v_gene: TRBV28
abundance: NA
d_gene: TRBD1
CDR3nt: TGTGCCAGCAGCTCCGGGACAGGGAGACACGAGCAGTACTTC
CDR3aa: CASSSGTGRHEQYF

j_gene: TRBJ2-4
v_gene: TRBV6-1
abundance: NA
d_gene: NA
CDR3nt: TGTGCCAGCAGGTTATCGGGAGTGGGAGACATTCAGTACTTC
CDR3aa: CASRLSGVGDIQYF

j_gene: TRBJ2-3
v_gene: TRBV29-1
abundance: NA
d_gene: NA
CDR3nt: TGCAGCCTTCGGGTCTCCGATACGCAGTATTTT
CDR3aa: CSLRVSDTQYF

j_gene: TRBJ2-7
v_gene: TRBV29-1
abundance: NA
d_gene: NA
CDR3nt: TGCAGCGTTAATCTAGGGGGGGGCCCTGTACCCTACGAGCAGTACTTC
CDR3aa: CSVNLGGGPVPYEQYF

j_gene: TRBJ2-7
v_gene: TRBV5-6
abundance: NA
d_gene: NA
CDR3nt: TGTGCCAGCAGCTTGTCCTACTCAGGGAGAAACGAGCAGTACTTC
CDR3aa: CASSLSYSGRNEQYF

j_gene: TRBJ2-7
v_gene: TRBV9
abundance: few
d_gene: TRBD1
CDR3nt: TGTGCCAGCAGCGTAGACAGGGGCTACGAGCAGTACTTC
CDR3aa: CASSVDRGYEQYF

j_gene: TRBJ1-3
v_gene: TRBV5-1
abundance: NA
d_gene: TRBD1
CDR3nt: TGCGCCAGCACCGAAGATCCTACAGGGGCACACTCTGGAAACACCATATATTTT
CDR3aa: CASTEDPTGAHSGNTIYF

j_gene: TRBJ2-2
v_gene: TRBV9
abundance: NA
d_gene: TRBD1
CDR3nt: TGTGCCAGCAGCTTCGCCGGGACAGACACCGGGGAGCTGTTTTTT
CDR3aa: CASSFAGTDTGELFF

j_gene: TRBJ1-2
v_gene: TRBV12-5
abundance: NA
d_gene: TRBD1
CDR3nt: TGTGCTAGTGGTACGTCGGGACAGGGGGCTGGCTACACCTTC
CDR3aa: CASGTSGQGAGYTF

j_gene: TRBJ2-1
v_gene: TRBV5-5
abundance: NA
d_gene: NA
CDR3nt: TGTGCCAGCAGCTTCGTCCCGTACAATGAGCAGTTCTTC
CDR3aa: CASSFVPYNEQFF

j_gene: TRBJ2-7
v_gene: TRBV11-2
abundance: NA
d_gene: NA
CDR3nt: TGTGCCAGCAGCTTAGAAAGCTCCTACGAGCAGTACTTC
CDR3aa: CASSLESSYEQYF

j_gene: TRBJ1-3
v_gene: TRBV6-1
abundance: NA
d_gene: TRBD1
CDR3nt: TGTGCCAGCAGTGAAGCTGGGGCCAGGGGGCGTTTT
CDR3aa: CASSEAGARGRF

j_gene: TRBJ2-2
v_gene: TRBV7-9
abundance: NA
d_gene: NA
CDR3nt: TGTGCCAGCAGCTTAGCGCTGGGCGGGGAGCTGTTTTTT
CDR3aa: CASSLALGGELFF

j_gene: TRBJ2-7
v_gene: TRBV6-5
abundance: NA
d_gene: NA
CDR3nt: TGTGCCAGCAGCGCCCAGGCCCCCTACGAGCAGTACTTC
CDR3aa: CASSAQAPYEQYF

j_gene: TRBJ1-2
v_gene: TRBV7-2
abundance: NA
d_gene: TRBD1
CDR3nt: TGTGCCAGCAGCCCCCAGGGGGCTTCTGGCTACACCTTC
CDR3aa: CASSPQGASGYTF

j_gene: TRBJ2-5
v_gene: TRBV5-6
abundance: NA
d_gene: NA
CDR3nt: TGTGCCAGCAGCTCGGGGGAGACCCAGTACTTC
CDR3aa: CASSSGETQYF

j_gene: TRBJ1-1
v_gene: TRBV29-1
abundance: once
d_gene: TRBD1
CDR3nt: TGCAGCGTTGATAACCCGTCCGGGACAGGGGTATTCTTT
CDR3aa: CSVDNPSGTGVFF

j_gene: TRBJ2-5
v_gene: TRBV5-1
abundance: NA
d_gene: NA
CDR3nt: TGCGCCAGCAGCTTGCTCAGCCAAGAGACCCAGTACTTC
CDR3aa: CASSLLSQETQYF

j_gene: TRBJ1-5
v_gene: TRBV12-5
abundance: NA
d_gene: NA
CDR3nt: TGTGCTAGTGCGGTGGGGAGGAGGAGCAATCAGCCCCAGCATTTT
CDR3aa: CASAVGRRSNQPQHF

j_gene: TRBJ2-2
v_gene: TRBV7-6
abundance: NA
d_gene: NA
CDR3nt: TGTGCCAGCAGCTCCCTGGGAGAGGGGGACACCGGGGAGCTGTTTTTT
CDR3aa: CASSSLGEGDTGELFF

j_gene: TRBJ2-7
v_gene: TRBV27
abundance: NA
d_gene: NA
CDR3nt: TGTGCCAGCAGTTCCCCGGGAACGACCGCTTTCGACGAGCAGTACTTC
CDR3aa: CASSSPGTTAFDEQYF

j_gene: TRBJ1-5
v_gene: TRBV19
abundance: NA
d_gene: TRBD1
CDR3nt: TGTGCCAGTAGTATCCCCGACAGGGCACAACAGCCCCAGCATTTT
CDR3aa: CASSIPDRAQQPQHF

j_gene: TRBJ1-2
v_gene: TRBV18
abundance: NA
d_gene: TRBD1
CDR3nt: TGTGCCAGCTCACCCTCCGGGACAGGAAACTATGGCTACACCTTC
CDR3aa: CASSPSGTGNYGYTF

j_gene: TRBJ2-3
v_gene: TRBV4-3
abundance: NA
d_gene: NA
CDR3nt: TGCGCCAGCAGCCAAGCCTGGGCCACAGATACGCAGTATTTT
CDR3aa: CASSQAWATDTQYF

j_gene: TRBJ1-2
v_gene: TRBV6-5
abundance: NA
d_gene: TRBD1
CDR3nt: TGTGCCAGCAGTTACTCGAGGGGGCTAGCTAACTATGGCTACACCTTC
CDR3aa: CASSYSRGLANYGYTF

j_gene: TRBJ1-2
v_gene: TRBV5-6
abundance: NA
d_gene: NA
CDR3nt: TGTGCCAGCAGCCAACAGGAGACTTATGGCTACACCTTC
CDR3aa: CASSQQETYGYTF

j_gene: TRBJ1-1
v_gene: TRBV5-8
abundance: once
d_gene: NA
CDR3nt: TGTGCCAGCAGCTTGACAGGACATCCTAACTTGATAGATTCTGAAGCTTTCTTT
CDR3aa: CASSLTGHPNLIDSEAFF

j_gene: TRBJ2-2
v_gene: TRBV30
abundance: NA
d_gene: NA
CDR3nt: TGTGCCTGGAAGGGGTTTAGCTTCACCGGGGAGCTGTTTTTT
CDR3aa: CAWKGFSFTGELFF

j_gene: TRBJ1-1
v_gene: TRBV7-9
abundance: NA
d_gene: NA
CDR3nt: TGTGCCACCGGAGTGAACACTGAAGCTTTCTTT
CDR3aa: CATGVNTEAFF

j_gene: TRBJ2-5
v_gene: TRBV6-1
abundance: NA
d_gene: NA
CDR3nt: TGTGCCAGCAGGCGAGCGACGGCTGCGGAAGAGACCCAGTACTTC
CDR3aa: CASRRATAAEETQYF

j_gene: TRBJ2-1
v_gene: TRBV5-1
abundance: NA
d_gene: TRBD2
CDR3nt: TGCGCCAGCAGCTCGGGACTAGCGGGAGGAGGAAATGAGCAGTTCTTC
CDR3aa: CASSSGLAGGGNEQFF

j_gene: TRBJ2-7
v_gene: TRBV7-3
abundance: NA
d_gene: NA
CDR3nt: TGTGCCAGCAGCCCTGAGGGGGGTAGCTCCTACGAGCAGTACTTC
CDR3aa: CASSPEGGSSYEQYF

j_gene: TRBJ1-2
v_gene: TRBV5-1
abundance: NA
d_gene: NA
CDR3nt: TGCGCCAGCAGCTCGTCGGGGGGAGGGTATGGCTACACCTTC
CDR3aa: CASSSSGGGYGYTF

j_gene: TRBJ2-7
v_gene: TRBV6-6
abundance: NA
d_gene: NA
CDR3nt: TGTGCCACGAGGGACTTACACTACGAGCAGTACTTC
CDR3aa: CATRDLHYEQYF

j_gene: TRBJ2-2
v_gene: TRBV7-9
abundance: NA
d_gene: NA
CDR3nt: TGTGCCAGCTTTAGCATCGGGGAGCTGTTTTTT
CDR3aa: CASFSIGELFF

j_gene: TRBJ2-1
v_gene: TRBV5-5
abundance: NA
d_gene: NA
CDR3nt: TGTGCCAGCAGCTTCATAGCGCTTAATGAGCAGTTCTTC
CDR3aa: CASSFIALNEQFF

j_gene: TRBJ1-2
v_gene: TRBV5-6
abundance: NA
d_gene: NA
CDR3nt: TGTGCCAGCAGCGAAACAGAAGGGGTGTATGGCTACACCTTC
CDR3aa: CASSETEGVYGYTF

j_gene: TRBJ2-6
v_gene: TRBV11-2
abundance: NA
d_gene: TRBD1
CDR3nt: TGTGCCAGCAGCTCCCTGACAGGGTCTAGGTTCTCTGGGGCCAACGTCCTGACTTTC
CDR3aa: CASSSLTGSRFSGANVLTF

j_gene: TRBJ1-2
v_gene: TRBV7-6
abundance: once
d_gene: NA
CDR3nt: TGTGCCAGCAGCTTATTGATGGGCCCTCCATATGGCTACACCTTC
CDR3aa: CASSLLMGPPYGYTF

j_gene: TRBJ2-1
v_gene: TRBV9
abundance: NA
d_gene: TRBD2
CDR3nt: TGTGCCAGCAGCCCCGGGAGGGGAGCCTACAATGAGCAGTTCTTC
CDR3aa: CASSPGRGAYNEQFF

j_gene: TRBJ2-4
v_gene: TRBV6-6
abundance: NA
d_gene: NA
CDR3nt: TGTGCCAGCTATCAGGGGGGGGAGGCCAAAAACATTCAGTACTTC
CDR3aa: CASYQGGEAKNIQYF

j_gene: TRBJ1-5
v_gene: TRBV7-6
abundance: NA
d_gene: NA
CDR3nt: TGTGCCAGCAGCCTAGTCGCCGATCAGCCCCAGCATTTT
CDR3aa: CASSLVADQPQHF

j_gene: TRBJ2-1
v_gene: TRBV5-6
abundance: NA
d_gene: NA
CDR3nt: TGTGCCAGCAGCTACCAGGGTGGTGAGCAGTTCTTC
CDR3aa: CASSYQGGEQFF

j_gene: TRBJ2-7
v_gene: TRBV5-5
abundance: NA
d_gene: NA
CDR3nt: TGTGCCAGCAGCTCCGATGCGGGGTGGGAGCAGTACTTC
CDR3aa: CASSSDAGWEQYF

j_gene: TRBJ2-1
v_gene: TRBV6-1
abundance: NA
d_gene: TRBD2
CDR3nt: TGTGCCAGCAGTGATCGACTAGCGGTTGACGAGCAGTTCTTC
CDR3aa: CASSDRLAVDEQFF

j_gene: TRBJ1-5
v_gene: TRBV7-2
abundance: NA
d_gene: NA
CDR3nt: TGTGCCAGCAGCTTAGCGCGAGGGGGAGGTCAGCCCCAGCATTTT
CDR3aa: CASSLARGGGQPQHF

j_gene: TRBJ2-5
v_gene: TRBV27
abundance: NA
d_gene: TRBD1
CDR3nt: TGTGCCAGCAGGGAGACAGGGAAGCAAGAGACCCAGTACTTC
CDR3aa: CASRETGKQETQYF

j_gene: TRBJ2-7
v_gene: TRBV2
abundance: once
d_gene: NA
CDR3nt: TGTGCCAGCAGTGAAGTTCCGGACAGAGCCTACGAGCAGTACTTC
CDR3aa: CASSEVPDRAYEQYF

j_gene: TRBJ2-3
v_gene: TRBV27
abundance: NA
d_gene: TRBD2
CDR3nt: TGTGCCAGCAGTCCGACCGCAGCGGGATTCACAGATACGCAGTATTTT
CDR3aa: CASSPTAAGFTDTQYF

j_gene: TRBJ2-7
v_gene: TRBV6-5
abundance: NA
d_gene: NA
CDR3nt: TGTGCCAGCAGTGATACAGGGACCTACGAGCAGTACTTC
CDR3aa: CASSDTGTYEQYF

j_gene: TRBJ2-2
v_gene: TRBV5-4
abundance: once
d_gene: NA
CDR3nt: TGTGCCAGCAGCTTGTACCAGCCCACCGGGGAGCTGTTTTTT
CDR3aa: CASSLYQPTGELFF

j_gene: TRBJ2-6
v_gene: TRBV21-1
abundance: NA
d_gene: NA
CDR3nt: TGTGCCAGCAGCTCTTCTTATCGGGCCAACGTCCTGACTTTC
CDR3aa: CASSSSYRANVLTF